These 15 T cell receptor beta chains share one sample of origin, sequenced in a study of molecular identifiers for immune sequencing clone quantification. From the PCR reads, TCRdb called clonotypes with MiXCR, one entry per CDR3 protein. The table includes about 6,100 distinct CDR3 sequences, 16% detected once. Sample: naive CD8+ T cells from blood, with Jurkat cell RNA spiked in. Subset defined: FACS-sorted CD8+CD4-CCR7+CD45RA+ naive T cells. The origin of the receptors is a human donor in good health. Some libraries in this study had Jurkat cell RNA spiked in.

This clonotype came up a few times. This sequence joins TRBV27 and TRBJ1-2; D is unclear. The CDR3 sequence is 15 residues long. Trimming shortened V by 5 bases and J by 4 bases, and 17 bases separated the two germline ends. Per the germline V gene, CDR1 is MNHEY and CDR2 is SMNVEV (reference sequence). The CDR3 loop is CASSPNGASFYGYTF. The DNA for the CDR3 is TGTGCCAGCAGTCCCAATGGTGCCAGCTTCTATGGCTACACCTTC.

In its sample, this clonotype ranks as medium-sized. The chain links TRBV29-1 to TRBJ1-4; D is unclear. The CDR3 has 12 residues. Trimming shortened V by 5 bases and J by 2 bases, and 6 bases separated the two germline ends. Germline CDR1 and CDR2: SQVTM and ANQGSEA. CDR3: CSVLFTNEKLFF. CDR3 bases: TGCAGCGTTCTGTTCACTAATGAAAAACTGTTTTTT.

In this sample, this clonotype is medium-sized. This sequence joins TRBV6-5 and TRBJ1-5, with a weak D call TRBD1 (5 bases). The CDR3 totals 18 residues. V was trimmed by 2 bases and J by 0 bases, leaving 17 bases between them. Germline assignment: CDR1 MNHEY and CDR2 SVGAGI. The CDR3 spells CASSYPRGSQGSNQPQHF. The CDR3 region has the DNA TGTGCCAGCAGTTACCCGAGGGGTAGCCAGGGTAGCAATCAGCCCCAGCATTTT.

In this sample, this clonotype is medium-sized. This chain links TRBV7-6 with TRBJ2-7; TRBD2 agrees at 13 bases. Germline assignment: CDR1 SGHVS and CDR2 FNYEAQ. The CDR3 consists of 13 residues. V lost 5 bases, J lost 7 bases, and 2 bases stayed unmatched. The CDR3 DNA sequence: TGTGCCAGCAGCGGACTAGCGGGAGTTGAGCAGTACTTC. Its protein is CASSGLAGVEQYF.

This chain joins TRBV10-3 and TRBJ2-5, with TRBD1 matching 9 bases. The ends lost 4 bases at V and 4 bases at J; junction bases unmatched: 1. CDR3 length: 13 residues. In germline, CDR1 is ENHRY, CDR2 SYGVKD. CDR3 coding DNA: TGTGCCATCAGTGCGGACAGGGGAGAGACCCAGTACTTC. Translated, it gives CAISADRGETQYF.

Comment on this clonotype: This may come from a read error, since a much larger clone is one base off. The rearrangement uses TRBV30 and TRBJ1-2; 9 nucleotides match TRBD1. Trimming at V came to 8 bases and at J to 8 bases, leaving 6 bases not matched to a gene. The CDR3 covers 11 residues. Looked up from germline, CDR1 is GTSNPN and CDR2 is SVGIG (reference sequence). DNA of the CDR3: TGTGCCATACAGGGGGCGGGGGGCTACACCTTC. Its protein is CAIQGAGGYTF.

This clonotype rates as medium-sized. CDR3 bases: TGTGCCACCAGAGCGGGGGGGAGCTCCTACAATGAGCAGTTCTTC. Translated: CATRAGGSSYNEQFF. The rearrangement joins TRBV19 to TRBJ2-1; 10 bases align to TRBD2. The J segment lost 0 bases and the V segment lost 10 bases, leaving 6 bases of the junction unmatched. Germline values: CDR1 LNHDA, CDR2 SQIVND (reference sequence). The CDR3 totals 15 residues.

The chain carries TRBV3-1 and TRBJ2-7; D call uncertain. This CDR3 region has 15 residues. V was trimmed by 0 bases and J by 1 base, leaving 10 bases between them. Germline CDR1 reads LGHDT; CDR2 reads YNNKEL (reference sequence). The CDR3 DNA reads TGTGCCAGCAGCCAAGATAGGGATCGGTCCTACGAGCAGTACTTC. Its translation is CASSQDRDRSYEQYF.

This clonotype qualifies as medium-sized. The V gene is TRBV7-2, the J gene TRBJ2-1; D gene uncertain. Trimming pared 4 bases from V and 5 bases from J, leaving 6 bases between. Germline-derived CDR1 and CDR2 are SGHTA and FQGNSA. The CDR3 length is 12 residues. The CDR3 region has the DNA TGTGCCAGCAGCTACCGCCACAATGAGCAGTTCTTC. This gives the protein CASSYRHNEQFF.

By frequency in the sample, this clonotype is medium-sized. This sequence joins TRBV29-1 and TRBJ1-1; no definite D call. The V end was cut by 5 bases, the J end by 4 bases, with 14 bases between. CDR1 SQVTM and CDR2 ANQGSEA come from the germline V gene. CDR3 length equals 13 residues. CDR3 in DNA: TGCAGCGTTCCGCTCGGGGTCGGCACTGAAGCTTTCTTT. Its protein product is CSVPLGVGTEAFF.

This clonotype is judged medium-sized (0.01 to 0.1%). This chain uses TRBV2 with TRBJ2-3; 11 nucleotides match TRBD1. The CDR3 length is 17 residues. Trimming at V came to 10 bases and at J to 5 bases, leaving 17 bases not matched to a gene. The germline gives CDR1 SNHLY, CDR2 FYNNEI. In nucleotides, the CDR3 is TGTGCCAACACCGGATTCCCGGGACAGGGGGTTATAGATACGCAGTATTTT. It is translated as CANTGFPGQGVIDTQYF.

By its share, this clonotype is medium-sized (0.01 to 0.1%). V gene TRBV30 combines with J gene TRBJ2-3, with 7 bases matching TRBD2. The V and J ends lost 0 bases and 3 bases, in that order; junction bases with no gene match: 9. Germline V gene sequence: CDR1 GTSNPN, CDR2 SVGIG (reference sequence). CDR3 length equals 16 residues. Written as DNA, the CDR3 is TGTGCCTGGAGTGTACCTCCCAGCGGGATTACAGATACGCAGTATTTT. Translating it yields CAWSVPPSGITDTQYF.

By proportion, this clonotype is medium-sized. The DNA of the CDR3 is TGCGCCAGCAGCCAAGAACCGGGACAGGGGGCCGCAGATACGCAGTATTTT. Its translation is CASSQEPGQGAADTQYF. The chain has TRBV4-3 and TRBJ2-3; the match to TRBD1 covers 12 bases. V shed 0 bases and J 4 bases; nucleotides not matched to a gene: 5. This CDR3 has 17 residues. CDR1 is LGHNA, CDR2 YSLEER, per germline.

This clonotype is medium-sized. This chain uses TRBV4-1 with TRBJ2-7; TRBD2 agrees at 10 bases. The J segment lost 2 bases and the V segment lost 4 bases, leaving 5 bases of the junction unmatched. Per the germline V gene, CDR1 is MGHRA and CDR2 is YSYEKL. The CDR3 is made up of 15 amino acids. CDR3: CASSLTSGDAYEQYF. Here the CDR3 DNA reads TGCGCCAGCAGCCTTACTAGCGGGGACGCCTACGAGCAGTACTTC.

This clonotype qualifies as medium-sized. The chain employs TRBV20-1 and TRBJ1-3; perhaps TRBD1 as D (5 bases). The germline V gene encodes CDR1 DFQATT and CDR2 SNEGSKA (reference sequence). This CDR3 has 16 amino acids. V lost 5 bases, J lost 3 bases, and 20 bases lay in between. CDR3: CSAPYRGLTFGNTIYF. In DNA form, the CDR3 reads TGCAGTGCTCCATACCGGGGACTGACCTTTGGAAACACCATATATTTT.